This T cell receptor (beta chain) was recorded in a study of neurological immune-mediated disorders. From 2 million PBMCs stored at -80 C, the unsorted libraries were generated. This clonotype has only a few counts. Using its own MiXCR run on the 5' RACE reads, TCRdb lists one record per CDR3 protein. Among some 46,000 distinct CDR3 sequences, 3.5% to 5.5% were seen once, and the ten largest hold about 6%. The CDR3 is made up of 13 amino acids. Germline V gives CDR1 SQVTM, CDR2 ANQGSEA. V was cut by 1 base and J by 0 bases, with 6 bases left in between. The TCR was taken from a woman aged 55-75 years with multiple sclerosis. The chain carries TRBV29-1 and TRBJ2-5; TRBD2 might be the D (6 bases). The sequenced sample was PBMCs. This CDR3 is CSVEGGDQETQYF. The DNA for the CDR3 is TGCAGCGTTGAAGGCGGGGACCAAGAGACCCAGTACTTC.